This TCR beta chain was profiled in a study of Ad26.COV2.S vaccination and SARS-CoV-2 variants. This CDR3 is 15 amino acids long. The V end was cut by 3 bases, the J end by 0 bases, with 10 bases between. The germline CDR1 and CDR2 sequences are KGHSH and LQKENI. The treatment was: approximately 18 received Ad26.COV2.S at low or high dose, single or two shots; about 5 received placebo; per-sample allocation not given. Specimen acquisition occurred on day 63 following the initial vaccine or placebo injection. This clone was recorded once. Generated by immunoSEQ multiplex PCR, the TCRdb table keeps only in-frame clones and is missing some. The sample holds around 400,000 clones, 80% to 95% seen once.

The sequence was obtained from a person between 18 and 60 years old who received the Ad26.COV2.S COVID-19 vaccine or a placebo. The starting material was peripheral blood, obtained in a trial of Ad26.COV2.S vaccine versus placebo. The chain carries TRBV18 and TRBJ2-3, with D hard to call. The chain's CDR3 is CASSPGQSSTDTQYF. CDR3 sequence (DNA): TGTGCCAGCTCACCTGGGCAGTCTAGCACAGATACGCAGTATTTT.